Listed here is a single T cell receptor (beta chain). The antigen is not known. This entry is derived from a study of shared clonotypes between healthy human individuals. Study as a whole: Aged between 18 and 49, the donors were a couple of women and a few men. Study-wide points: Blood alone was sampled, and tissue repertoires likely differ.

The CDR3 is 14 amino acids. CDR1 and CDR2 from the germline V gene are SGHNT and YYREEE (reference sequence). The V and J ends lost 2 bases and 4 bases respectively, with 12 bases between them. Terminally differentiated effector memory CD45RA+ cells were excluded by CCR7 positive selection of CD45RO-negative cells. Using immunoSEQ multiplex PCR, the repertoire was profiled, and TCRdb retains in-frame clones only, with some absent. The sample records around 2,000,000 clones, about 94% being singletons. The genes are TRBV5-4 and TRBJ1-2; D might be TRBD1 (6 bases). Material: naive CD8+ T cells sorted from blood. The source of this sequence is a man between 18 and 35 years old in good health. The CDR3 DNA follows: TGTGCCAGCAGCTTCGAACAGGGATCCTATGGCTACACCTTC. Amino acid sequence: CASSFEQGSYGYTF.